This T cell receptor (beta chain) was sequenced during a study of post-analysis software for immune sequencing data. The overall study: Multiple sclerosis in the patients followed relapsing-remitting, secondary progressive and progressive-relapsing courses.

cDNA libraries of TCR beta carried unique molecular identifiers. TCRdb redid the calling of the PCR reads with MiXCR, one entry per CDR3 protein. This table has about 560,000 distinct CDR3 sequences, about 40% appearing once. Trimming took off 4 bases at V and 5 bases at J, with 7 bases between the two ends. This CDR3 is 12 amino acids long. There are many counts of this clonotype. Its antigen remains unidentified. The study, taken as a whole, reports: For normalized Chao1 diversity, multiple sclerosis patients scored significantly lower than controls did. When patients were compared with controls, 4 or 5 TRBV segments were more frequent, TRBV5-6, TRBV5-1 and TRBV20-1 among them. With F measure, samples from one preparation batch clustered together strongly.

The source is a girl between 5 and 17 years old with multiple sclerosis. The chain is built from TRBV12-3 or TRBV12-4 and TRBJ2-3; TRBD2 might be the D (5 bases). The sequenced sample consisted of blood. The CDR3 loop is CASSSGEDTQYF. For the CDR3, the DNA is TGTGCCAGCAGTTCCGGGGAAGATACGCAGTATTTT.